The clone carrying this TCR beta chain was picked up many times. Its antigen is currently unknown. This sample was taken from a study of T-cell reconstitution after alpha-beta-depleted transplantation in children. Findings and caveats of the study: As was reported, about two months after transplant, alpha-beta T cells came from several hundred expanded graft clones.

The library targeted TCRbeta and was prepared with unique molecular identifiers. TCRdb reanalysed the PCR reads using MiXCR and keeps one entry per CDR3 protein. The sample records under 750,000 distinct CDR3 sequences, more than 20% being singletons. Sequences were derived from PBMCs, mostly from graft donor cells, sampled 360 days after TCRalphabeta/CD19-depleted stem cell transplant. The receptor's source is a boy in the first two years of life who had a stem cell transplant for acute myeloid leukemia, so the T cells may come from the graft donor.

DNA of the CDR3: TGTGCCAGCAGTTTTGGTCCGGGTCAGCCCCAGCATTTT. It encodes CASSFGPGQPQHF. The chain carries TRBV12-3 or TRBV12-4 and TRBJ1-5, with D unresolved. The V and J ends lost 3 bases and 6 bases respectively, with 9 bases between them. This CDR3 spans 13 amino acids.